This TCR beta chain appears in the sequencing data of a study of blood T cells in healthy people across ages. Study-wide points: Estimated diversity, derived from one million T cells, was regarded as an underestimate. A strong correlation was seen between TCR beta diversity and naive T cell percentage. When set beside aged donors, long-lived donors presented more naive CD4+ cells and higher diversity.

The CDR3 loop spans 16 amino acids. V gave up 6 bases and J gave up 4 bases; unmatched junction bases: 9. Primers used in a second PCR of roughly 6 to 11 cycles were a sample-barcoded 5' primer and a J-beta primer mix. One entry per CDR3 protein, called by TCRdb with MiXCR from the 5' RACE reads. Of about 1.7 million distinct CDR3 sequences listed, roughly 27% are singletons. About this clonotype: What it recognizes is unknown.

The chain recombines TRBV12-3 or TRBV12-4 with TRBJ2-3; 11 bases match TRBD2. Sequencing used blood. This receptor was obtained from a woman in her 30s in good health. This chain's CDR3 is CASRLIAGGPPDTQYF. CDR3 nucleotide sequence: TGTGCCAGCAGGCTGATAGCGGGGGGGCCCCCAGATACGCAGTATTTT.